This is a list of T cell receptor beta chains from one sample in a study of CD8 T cells in Susac syndrome. TCRdb re-called the immunoSEQ multiplex PCR reads through MiXCR, storing one row per CDR3 protein. This sample has about 240,000 distinct CDR3 sequences, with 90% to 96% found just once. Sequencing used CD4+ T cells from PBMCs. The receptors derive from a human donor with Susac syndrome. CDR3s include the opening cysteine and the closing phenylalanine or tryptophan. The D gene is left open where the match is weak. The size of a clone is reported for some rows only, either as once, few or many, or as a class for expanded clones.

-,-,TRBV5-1,TRBJ2-5,CASSTPRLGEVTETQYF,TGCGCCAGCAGCACGCCCCGGCTGGGGGAAGTAACCGAGACCCAGTACTTC
-,-,TRBV30,TRBJ1-1,CAWIPRLKLNTEAFF,TGTGCCTGGATCCCCCGGCTGAAACTGAACACTGAAGCTTTCTTT
-,TRBD1,TRBV2,TRBJ1-2,CATRRPGGEGYTF,TGTGCCACCCGGAGGCCAGGGGGAGAGGGCTACACCTTC
-,-,TRBV2,TRBJ2-5,CASSTNSGKETQYF,TGTGCCAGCAGTACTAATAGCGGAAAAGAGACCCAGTACTTC
-,-,TRBV25-1,TRBJ2-7,CASSSRGKAYEQYF,TGTGCCAGCAGTTCACGGGGAAAAGCCTACGAGCAGTACTTC
-,TRBD1,TRBV28,TRBJ2-5,CASSPNPGQGQETQYF,TGTGCCAGCAGTCCAAACCCGGGACAGGGGCAAGAGACCCAGTACTTC
-,-,TRBV20-1,TRBJ2-3,CSARGGGGTDTQYF,TGCAGTGCTAGAGGAGGTGGGGGCACAGATACGCAGTATTTT
-,TRBD2,TRBV28,TRBJ2-1,CASRTSGNEQFF,TGTGCCAGCAGGACTAGCGGCAATGAGCAGTTCTTC
-,-,TRBV5-4,TRBJ2-2,CASSLAEGMNTGELFF,TGTGCCAGCAGCTTGGCTGAGGGGATGAACACCGGGGAGCTGTTTTTT
-,TRBD2,TRBV30,TRBJ2-2,CAWTKGLAGTWVGELFF,TGTGCCTGGACCAAGGGACTAGCGGGAACATGGGTCGGGGAGCTGTTTTTT
-,-,TRBV6-1,TRBJ2-7,CASSDTRRGLQYF,TGTGCCAGCAGTGACACGCGCAGGGGACTGCAGTACTTC
-,-,TRBV28,TRBJ2-5,CASSSIQGIRETQYF,TGTGCCAGCAGCTCCATTCAGGGGATTCGAGAGACCCAGTACTTC
-,-,TRBV30,TRBJ2-6,CAWKQDSGANVLTF,TGTGCCTGGAAACAGGACTCTGGGGCCAACGTCCTGACTTTC
-,TRBD1,TRBV5-1,TRBJ2-5,CASTMGQGGTQYF,TGCGCCAGCACCATGGGACAGGGTGGGACCCAGTACTTC
once,-,TRBV13,TRBJ2-6,CASSLTWDPGANVLTF,TGTGCCAGCAGCTTAACCTGGGACCCTGGGGCCAACGTCCTGACTTTC
-,-,TRBV30,TRBJ1-4,CATQGHNEKLFF,TGTGCCACGCAAGGGCATAATGAAAAACTGTTTTTT
-,-,TRBV30,TRBJ2-5,CAWSVRGGTQYF,TGTGCCTGGAGTGTACGTGGAGGGACCCAGTACTTC
-,-,TRBV7-2,TRBJ2-7,CASRPGPTYEQYF,TGTGCCAGCAGGCCGGGACCGACCTACGAGCAGTACTTC
once,-,TRBV10-1,TRBJ2-3,CASSDGVRQYF,TGCGCCAGCAGTGACGGAGTACGGCAGTATTTT
-,-,TRBV28,TRBJ1-2,CASRPRAGYTF,TGTGCCAGCAGGCCCCGGGCTGGCTACACCTTC
-,-,TRBV11-1,TRBJ2-3,CASSSLTEFADTQYF,TGTGCCAGCAGCTCCCTGACAGAGTTTGCAGATACGCAGTATTTT
-,-,TRBV30,TRBJ1-1,CAWSPGHNTEAFF,TGTGCCTGGAGCCCAGGGCATAACACTGAAGCTTTCTTT
-,-,TRBV14,TRBJ2-5,CASSREGQRPWTQYF,TGTGCCAGCAGCCGAGAAGGTCAACGCCCTTGGACCCAGTACTTC
-,-,TRBV15,TRBJ2-1,CATSRDLTGFSF,TGTGCCACCAGCAGAGATCTTACAGGGTTCTCCTTC
-,-,TRBV28,TRBJ2-5,CASSFPGAVGETQYF,TGTGCCAGCAGTTTCCCAGGGGCGGTGGGGGAGACCCAGTACTTC
-,-,TRBV29-1,TRBJ2-7,CSVELYNEQYF,TGCAGCGTTGAACTGTATAACGAGCAGTACTTC
-,-,TRBV7-9,TRBJ2-1,CASSLGPMGEQFF,TGTGCCAGCAGCTTAGGGCCAATGGGGGAGCAGTTCTTC
-,-,TRBV2,TRBJ1-5,CASSKDGELGPQHF,TGTGCCAGCAGTAAGGACGGTGAGCTTGGGCCCCAGCATTTT
-,-,TRBV21-1,TRBJ2-2,CASSKNPPRELFF,TGTGCCAGCAGCAAAAACCCGCCCAGGGAGCTGTTTTTT
-,-,TRBV6-5,TRBJ2-7,CASSYSTGTGDYEQYF,TGTGCCAGCAGTTACTCGACAGGGACTGGGGACTACGAGCAGTACTTC
-,TRBD1,TRBV5-4,TRBJ1-4,CASSFRQGEYEKLFF,TGTGCCAGCAGCTTCAGACAGGGGGAATATGAAAAACTGTTTTTT
-,-,TRBV12-3/TRBV12-4,TRBJ1-4,CASSPGAEKLFF,TGTGCCAGCAGCCCGGGAGCCGAAAAACTGTTTTTT